One T cell receptor beta chain is described in this entry. In the original analysis: Amplifying reference gene primers gave estimates of nucleated cell counts. Produced via immunoSEQ multiplex PCR; TCRdb's table is partial and in-frame only. Clone size and V and J calls were adopted from that table, with D and trimming inferred from the DNA. This table has some 110,000 clones, approximately 82% appearing once. The data belong to a study of blood T cell repertoires in COVID-19. Looking at the study overall: Spain, Italy and the United States supplied samples that represented acute and convalescent COVID-19. Sources were T cells, B-cell-depleted T cells, or PBMCs; the material itself was cDNA or gDNA.

This sequence was found in a man aged 70-80 years with active or convalescent COVID-19. Sequencing used peripheral blood.

The CDR3 DNA sequence: TGTGCCAGCAGCTTAGTGGCAGGGTATGGAAACACCATATATTTT. The encoded protein is CASSLVAGYGNTIYF. The chain employs TRBV7-2 and TRBJ1-3; possible D gene TRBD1, 5 bases. Germline values: CDR1 SGHTA, CDR2 FQGNSA. The V end was cut by 1 base, the J end by 3 bases, with 10 bases between. This CDR3 has 15 residues.